This TCR beta chain was captured in a study of blood T cell repertoires in COVID-19 (dated by TCRdb to the early 2020s). Study-level background: Samples from collaborators originated in the United States, Italy and Spain and spanned both the acute and convalescent phases of COVID-19. The material from the prospective study consisted of cDNA or gDNA derived from T cells, B-cell-depleted T cells, or PBMCs. Deeply sampled blood TCRbeta repertoires from subjects exposed to, actively infected with, or recovered from COVID-19 were included in the dataset. The repertoires were released in a freely available public database meant as a resource for research on the immune response to SARS-CoV-2. The samples were drawn from two sources: the first 160 participants of the ongoing ImmuneRACE study, and 1,000 to 1,500 subjects contributed by 6 global collaborators. Nearly every sample came with metadata listing a de-identified subject ID, COVID-19 status, age in years and sex. Where available, HLA class I and class II types were taken from metadata supplied by the sample provider and were not determined by assay-based typing.

TCRbeta CDR3 regions were amplified from genomic DNA using the immunoSEQ Assay, a bias-controlled multiplex PCR. In the paper's pipeline: Nucleated cell counts per sample were estimated from amplification of reference gene primers within the assay. To quantify the absolute abundance of each unique TCRbeta CDR3 rearrangement, sequence reads were collapsed and filtered. Productive Simpson clonality was computed per sample as the square root of Simpson's diversity index over productive rearrangements. In TCRdb, the immuneACCESS table is reduced to in-frame sequences with V and J assigned. These tables do not hold every clone; where another copy was compared, an unresolved V gene accounts for under half, and the others remain unexplained. The DNA was the basis for D and trimming; V, J and clone size are from that table. The sample table shows about 280,000 clones, and around 90% are seen once. Of the sample, roughly 2.2% is held by the ten largest clones.

Collaborating institutions collected whole blood in K2EDTA tubes following their own protocols. Collaborator samples were shipped for TCRbeta analysis as frozen whole blood, isolated PBMCs, or DNA extracted from either sample type. Here is what the overall study found, with its caveats: The quantity of clinical and demographic metadata differed by source and by participant and was supplied without curation.

Points on this clone: The target of this receptor is not known. No base quality values were provided; no much bigger clone lies one nucleotide off. Other DNA sequences in this sample translate to the same CDR3.

CDR1 and CDR2 are drawn from the germline V gene: SGHRS, YFSETQ. V loses 0 bases of germline sequence and J loses 6 bases, and the interval between the two ends is 10 bases. The CDR3 sequence holds 14 residues, the cysteine and phenylalanine included. Only the CDR3 portion is preserved as DNA: 42 bases, with reading frame beginning at the first base. The rearranged chain carries TRBV5-1 and TRBJ1-5, with a tentative D gene TRBD1 over 6 matching bases. Source material: peripheral blood. This TCR came from a man aged 50 to 59 with acute or convalescent COVID-19. The DNA sequence follows: TGCGCCAGCAGCTTGGAGGGGGGGGTTCAGCCCCAGCATTTT. Its protein product is CASSLEGGVQPQHF.